These 5 T cell receptor beta chains share one sample of origin, sequenced in a study of control samples from healthy donors and cancer patients. Assay: immunoSEQ multiplex PCR; the TCRdb copy retains only in-frame clones and omits some. This sample has 150,000 to 200,000 clones; approximately 94% occur once, and the top ten carry approximately 14%. Sample: PBMCs. Receptors originate from a man between 60 and 70 years old with colorectal cancer.

V gene TRBV2 combines with J gene TRBJ2-2; 8 bases map to TRBD1. Germline assignment: CDR1 SNHLY and CDR2 FYNNEI. V was clipped by 6 bases and J by 7 bases; unmatched bases: 4. This CDR3 region has 13 residues. The CDR3 sequence: CASRGQVNGELFF. In DNA, the CDR3 is TGTGCCAGCAGGGGACAGGTGAACGGGGAGCTGTTTTTT. Using reference TRBV2 and TRBJ2-2 for the parts outside the CDR3, the full variable domain is EPEVTQTPSHQVTQMGQEVILRCVPISNHLYFYWYRQILGQKVEFLVSFYNNEISEKSEIFDDQFSVERPDGSNFTLKIRSTKLEDSAMYFCASRGQVNGELFFGEGSRLTVL.

The rearrangement joins TRBV7-6 to TRBJ2-1, with D hard to call. CDR3 length: 15 residues. V lost 0 bases and J lost 0, with 6 bases in between. Looked up from germline, CDR1 is SGHVS and CDR2 is FNYEAQ. The CDR3 region has the DNA TGTGCCAGCAGCTTAGCGGGCAGCTCCTACAATGAGCAGTTCTTC. Translation: CASSLAGSSYNEQFF.

V and J are TRBV5-1 and TRBJ2-3; D is undetermined. Germline CDR1 SGHRS, CDR2 YFSETQ. This CDR3 spans 14 amino acids. V was trimmed by 3 bases and J by 1 base, leaving 9 bases between them. The CDR3 spells CASSWNSGTDTQYF. CDR3 DNA sequence: TGCGCCAGCAGCTGGAACAGCGGCACAGATACGCAGTATTTT.

The chain couples TRBV27 to TRBJ2-1; D ambiguous. Germline V gene data show CDR1 as MNHEY and CDR2 as SMNVEV (reference sequence). The CDR3 is 13 amino acids. V was pared by 3 bases and J by 7 bases, with 10 bases between. CDR3 coding DNA: TGTGCCAGCAGTTTGTGGATTGGGAATGAGCAGTTCTTC. Amino acids: CASSLWIGNEQFF.

The gene calls are TRBV4-2 and TRBJ1-4, with 7 nucleotides matching TRBD1. Germline assignment: CDR1 LGHNA and CDR2 YNFKEQ. There are 15 residues in the CDR3. The V gene end was trimmed by 4 bases and the J gene end by 2 bases; junction bases not matched to a gene: 4. CDR3 loop: CASSPSDRTNEKLFF. The CDR3 bases are TGTGCCAGCAGCCCTTCGGACAGGACTAATGAAAAACTGTTTTTT.